This T cell receptor (beta chain) was found in a study of technical replicates of blood from several donors. The length of the CDR3 is 15 residues. The ends lost 0 bases at V and 3 bases at J; junction bases unmatched: 5. CDR1 MNHEY and CDR2 SVGAGI come from the germline V gene. Sequencing used immunoSEQ multiplex PCR; TCRdb keeps in-frame clones, though not all of them. The sample carries 56,000 or so clones, about 95% recorded once. The chain links TRBV6-5 to TRBJ2-7, with 7 bases matching TRBD2. The specimen was PBMCs. The sequence derives from a human donor in good health. Some clones in this sample may be carry-over from other donors' samples. The CDR3 coding sequence is TGTGCCAGCAGTTACTCGACTCTAGCGGTCTACGAGCAGTACTTC. Its protein product is CASSYSTLAVYEQYF.